This passage covers 19 T cell receptor beta chains from one sample sequenced in a study of T-cell memory formation after mild COVID-19. A single record per CDR3 protein comes from TCRdb applying MiXCR to the 5' RACE reads. The sample yields around 53,000 distinct CDR3 sequences, 9% to 15% seen once. Source material: PBMCs or a T cell subset sorted from them (not recorded which). The receptor source for this set is a man aged 18 to 29 who had mild COVID-19 (a few samples of this study predate the infection). Cell type and time point are not known.

This clonotype has a count of ten or more. The J gene is TRBJ2-3, the V gene TRBV10-3; 7 bases are shared with TRBD1. The CDR3 consists of 15 residues. V lost 10 bases, J lost 2 bases, and 12 bases stayed unmatched. Germline lookup yields CDR1 ENHRY and CDR2 SYGVKD. The CDR3 loop reads CATLPGQRFTDTQYF. Here the CDR3 DNA reads TGTGCCACGCTTCCGGGACAGAGATTCACAGATACGCAGTATTTT.

The chain uses TRBV7-2 and TRBJ2-2, with D possibly matching TRBD2 (6 bases). CDR1 and CDR2 from the germline V gene are SGHTA and FQGNSA. V was trimmed by 7 bases and J by 3 bases, leaving 12 bases between them. This CDR3 has 14 amino acids. The CDR3 DNA reads TGTGCCAGCACCCCAGCGGGTGACACCGGGGAGCTGTTTTTT. Translating it yields CASTPAGDTGELFF. The whole variable domain, remainder taken from reference TRBV7-2 and TRBJ2-2, is GAGVSQSPSNKVTEKGKDVELRCDPISGHTALYWYRQSLGQGLEFLIYFQGNSAPDKSGLPSDRFSAERTGGSVSTLTIQRTQQEDSAVYLCASTPAGDTGELFFGEGSRLTVL.

This clonotype has only a few counts. The chain uses TRBV5-1 and TRBJ2-5, with D perhaps TRBD2 (5 bases). Germline V gene sequence: CDR1 SGHRS, CDR2 YFSETQ. Between the trimmed V and J ends, which lost 2 bases and 4 bases, there was a span of 15 bases. The CDR3 has 15 residues. The CDR3 reads CASSFYGVRGETQYF. The CDR3 region has the DNA TGCGCCAGCAGCTTTTACGGGGTTCGTGGAGAGACCCAGTACTTC.

For this clonotype: A much larger clone lies one base from this, so it may be a read error. The chain couples TRBV7-6 to TRBJ2-2; either TRBD1 or TRBD2 may fit D (7 bases each). V lost 1 base to trimming and J lost 7 bases, with 13 bases between them. Germline assignment: CDR1 SGHVS and CDR2 FNYEAQ. This CDR3 is 15 amino acids long. The DNA for the CDR3 is TGTGCCAGCAGCTTAGTAGCAGGGGGGGACGGGGAGCTGTTTTTT. Translation: CASSLVAGGDGELFF. The complete variable domain, with remaining parts taken from reference TRBV7-6 and TRBJ2-2, reads GAGVSQSPRYKVTKRGQDVALRCDPISGHVSLYWYRQALGQGPEFLTYFNYEAQQDKSGLPNDRFSAERPEGSISTLTIQRTEQRDSAMYRCASSLVAGGDGELFFGEGSRLTVL.

This chain joins TRBV10-3 and TRBJ1-4; D not resolved. This CDR3 has 15 residues. Trimming took off 2 bases at V and 5 bases at J, with 12 bases between the two ends. Germline V CDR1 and CDR2: ENHRY, SYGVKD. CDR3 in DNA: TGTGCCATCAGTGAGATGAGACCGGGGAATGAAAAACTGTTTTTT. Translating gives CAISEMRPGNEKLFF.

The J gene is TRBJ2-3, the V gene TRBV9; the D is unclear. In germline, CDR1 is SGDLS, CDR2 YYNGEE. The CDR3 runs 15 residues. V shed 1 base and J shed 1 base, with 10 bases lying between them. The CDR3 sequence is CASSVSGSGTDTQYF. The DNA of the CDR3 is TGTGCCAGCAGCGTAAGTGGGTCGGGCACAGATACGCAGTATTTT.

This clonotype has at least ten counts. The rearrangement uses TRBV7-2 and TRBJ2-1; D is unclear. CDR3 size: 12 residues. Germline V lookup: CDR1 SGHTA, CDR2 FQGNSA. Deletions cut 2 bases from V and 9 bases from J, with 8 bases between. CDR3 coding DNA: TGTGCCAGCAGCTTATTTGAACGTGAGCAGTTCTTC. Its protein product is CASSLFEREQFF.

This sequence joins TRBV7-3 and TRBJ2-5; the D gene is possibly TRBD2 (6 bases). This CDR3 spans 15 amino acids. Germline CDR1 reads SGHTA; CDR2 reads FQGTGA. V was shortened by 1 base and J by 1 base, with 10 bases between the two germline ends. CDR3 sequence reads: CASSLNAGGQETQYF. The CDR3 nucleotides are TGTGCCAGCAGCTTAAACGCCGGGGGCCAAGAGACCCAGTACTTC.

The J gene is TRBJ1-1, the V gene TRBV7-9; the match to TRBD1 covers 7 bases. Trimming at V came to 4 bases and at J to 4 bases, leaving 6 bases not matched to a gene. Germline V CDR1 and CDR2: SEHNR, FQNEAQ (reference sequence). The CDR3 spans 14 residues. The CDR3 DNA sequence: TGTGCCAGCAGCTCAACAGGGGATGCCACTGAAGCTTTCTTT. Encoded protein: CASSSTGDATEAFF. The full variable domain, with the rest looked up from reference TRBV7-9 and TRBJ1-1, is DTGVSQNPRHKITKRGQNVTFRCDPISEHNRLYWYRQTLGQGPEFLTYFQNEAQLEKSRLLSDRFSAERPKGSFSTLEIQRTEQGDSAMYLCASSSTGDATEAFFGQGTRLTVV.

This clonotype has ten or more counts. This CDR3 reads CASSPGQGIGYTF. DNA for the CDR3: TGTGCCAGCAGCCCCGGACAAGGAATTGGCTACACCTTC. The chain carries TRBV7-3 and TRBJ1-2; maybe TRBD1 (5 bases). Trimming cost V 5 bases and J 7 bases, with 14 bases left between them. Per germline, CDR1 SGHTA and CDR2 FQGTGA. This CDR3 comprises 13 residues.

This clonotype was found many times. This sequence joins TRBV6-4 and TRBJ2-3; 9 bases agree with TRBD2. Germline lookup yields CDR1 MRHNA and CDR2 SNTAGT. Trimming took 3 bases from V and 2 from J; bases not matched to a gene: 6. The CDR3 spans 16 residues. The CDR3 region is CASSERAGGPTDTQYF. Here the CDR3 DNA reads TGTGCCAGCAGTGAAAGAGCGGGGGGCCCCACAGATACGCAGTATTTT.

The chain couples TRBV4-3 to TRBJ2-7, with D perhaps matching TRBD2 (6 bases). With 5 bases removed from V and 3 bases from J, the gap between germline ends came to 17 bases. The CDR3 contains 15 residues. Germline V gene data show CDR1 as LGHNA and CDR2 as YSLEER. In DNA form, the CDR3 reads TGCGCCAGCAGCGGTACAAGTAGGGGAGGCTACGAGCAGTACTTC. It specifies CASSGTSRGGYEQYF.

This clonotype is medium-sized in the sample. This chain joins TRBV24-1 and TRBJ2-2, with TRBD2 matching over 8 bases. Looked up from germline, CDR1 is KGHDR and CDR2 is SFDVKD. This CDR3 has 15 amino acids. Losses at the gene ends were 1 base for V and 3 bases for J; bases not matched to a gene: 0. CDR3 nucleotide sequence: TGTGCCACCAGTGATTTAGCGGGGGACACCGGGGAGCTGTTTTTT. This codes for CATSDLAGDTGELFF.

This clonotype has ten or more counts. V usage is TRBV18 and J usage is TRBJ2-3, with D perhaps matching TRBD1 (6 bases). There are 14 residues in the CDR3. Germline CDR1 reads KGHSH; CDR2 reads LQKENI. The V end lost 0 bases, the J end lost 5 bases, and 9 bases lay between the germline ends. The CDR3 reads CASSPPEGVDTQYF. CDR3 DNA: TGTGCCAGCTCACCACCCGAGGGGGTAGATACGCAGTATTTT.

This clonotype was seen more than once but under ten times. The chain combines TRBV20-1 with TRBJ1-2; no reliable D call. The CDR3 is made up of 12 amino acids. Germline-derived CDR1 and CDR2 are DFQATT and SNEGSKA (reference sequence). Between the trimmed V and J ends, which lost 5 bases and 4 bases, there was a span of 11 bases. The CDR3 nucleotides read TGCAGTGCTCCCCAAATCCCCTATGGCTACACCTTC. Translated: CSAPQIPYGYTF.

The V call is TRBV6-2 or TRBV6-3, the J call TRBJ2-1, with D unclear. The CDR3 covers 15 residues. Germline CDR1 and CDR2: MNHEY and SVGEGT. V gave up 4 bases and J gave up 3 bases, with 13 bases separating them. The CDR3 is CASSSDAGSYNEQFF. CDR3 DNA sequence: TGTGCCAGCAGTTCCGATGCAGGAAGCTACAATGAGCAGTTCTTC.

The chain links TRBV7-9 to TRBJ1-5; D perhaps matches TRBD1 (6 bases). V shed 3 bases and J shed 2 bases, with 8 bases lying between them. Germline V gives CDR1 SEHNR, CDR2 FQNEAQ (reference sequence). CDR3 length: 14 amino acids. Here the CDR3 DNA reads TGTGCCAGCAGCTTCGCAGGGGGCAATCAGCCCCAGCATTTT. Protein sequence: CASSFAGGNQPQHF.

This clonotype was observed a handful of times. V usage is TRBV4-1 and J usage is TRBJ2-3; D tentatively reads TRBD1 or TRBD2 (5 bases each). V lost 0 bases to trimming and J lost 2 bases, with 12 bases between them. Germline values: CDR1 MGHRA, CDR2 YSYEKL. This CDR3 is 16 amino acids long. CDR3 loop: CASSQDRGSHTDTQYF. Written as DNA, the CDR3 is TGCGCCAGCAGCCAAGACCGGGGCAGCCACACAGATACGCAGTATTTT.

At least ten counts were recorded for this clonotype. The V gene is TRBV7-2, the J gene TRBJ2-3; D is unresolved. CDR3 length: 13 amino acids. Between the trimmed V and J ends, which lost 5 bases and 6 bases, there was a span of 12 bases. Germline lookup yields CDR1 SGHTA and CDR2 FQGNSA. CDR3 amino acids: CASSRTNRDTQYF. CDR3 coding DNA: TGTGCCAGCAGCCGGACCAACCGCGATACGCAGTATTTT.